The clone carrying this T cell receptor beta chain was seen a few times. Its antigen is as yet unknown. A junction boundary mismatches the germline segment, possibly from a read error. The sample originates from a study of CD8 T cells in ankylosing spondylitis. Study outcomes and limitations: The study identified a TCR beta motif of about eight highly homologous variants that appeared characteristic of ankylosing spondylitis blood.

TCRdb passed the 5' RACE reads through MiXCR, listing each CDR3 protein once. The sample lists some 350,000 distinct CDR3 sequences, roughly 14% occurring once. This TCR came from a male donor with ankylosing spondylitis or in good health (not recorded which). Sequenced: blood, either unsorted or a sorted T cell fraction (not recorded which).

CDR3 amino acids: CANSSHTGTEAFF. CDR3 bases: TGTGCCAACAGTTCTCACACTGGAACTGAAGCTTTCTTT. The chain uses TRBV27 and TRBJ1-1; D gene uncertain. The length of the CDR3 is 13 residues. Germline CDR1 MNHEY, CDR2 SMNVEV (reference sequence).